This T cell receptor beta chain was recorded in a study of Graves' ophthalmopathy and Graves' hyperthyroidism. The CDR3 totals 15 residues. CDR1 SGHDT and CDR2 YYEEEE come from the germline V gene. V lost 2 bases, J lost 0 bases, and 9 bases lay in between. This clonotype was detected many times. The sequenced template was RNA, covering the TCR beta CDR3 region. The library came from an HTBI-primed first-round RT-PCR and a second-round multiplex PCR. TCRdb re-derived calls from the multiplex PCR reads in MiXCR, one entry per CDR3 protein. The sample holds about 210,000 distinct CDR3 sequences, 29% seen once.

The clonotype comes from a man between 45 and 60 years old with Graves' ophthalmopathy. The sample consisted of peripheral blood. This chain uses TRBV5-6 with TRBJ1-5; the D gene is possibly TRBD1 (5 bases). The CDR3 coding sequence is TGTGCCAGCAGCTTTGGGGGTAGTAGCAATCAGCCCCAGCATTTT. This gives the protein CASSFGGSSNQPQHF.